These 23 T cell receptor beta chains share one sample of origin, sequenced in a study of T-cell memory formation after mild COVID-19. TCRdb re-called the 5' RACE reads with MiXCR, one entry per CDR3 protein. The sample consists of about 110,000 distinct CDR3 sequences, roughly an eighth of them appearing once. The sequenced sample consisted of PBMCs or a T cell subset sorted from them (not recorded which). These TCRs come from an adult woman who had mild COVID-19 (a few samples of this study predate the infection). Cell type and time point are not known.

The CDR3 here is CASRTGFPNTGELFF. CDR3 sequence (DNA): TGTGCCAGCAGGACCGGGTTCCCGAACACCGGGGAGCTGTTTTTT. The chain carries TRBV12-3 or TRBV12-4 and TRBJ2-2, with D unclear. V was trimmed by 6 bases and J by 0 bases, leaving 11 bases between them. This CDR3 has 15 amino acids.

The sample holds many counts of this clonotype. The chain employs TRBV7-9 and TRBJ2-7, with 8 bases that match TRBD2. The V gene end was trimmed by 5 bases and the J gene end by 0 bases; junction bases not matched to a gene: 3. CDR1 SEHNR and CDR2 FQNEAQ come from the germline V gene (reference sequence). The CDR3 loop spans 14 amino acids. The CDR3, as DNA: TGTGCCAGCAGCAGCAGCGGGAGCTCCTACGAGCAGTACTTC. Amino acids: CASSSSGSSYEQYF. Supplemented by reference TRBV7-9 and TRBJ2-7, the full variable domain reads DTGVSQNPRHKITKRGQNVTFRCDPISEHNRLYWYRQTLGQGPEFLTYFQNEAQLEKSRLLSDRFSAERPKGSFSTLEIQRTEQGDSAMYLCASSSSGSSYEQYFGPGTRLTVT.

There are a few counts of this clonotype. The chain carries TRBV9 and TRBJ2-7; 13 nucleotides agree with TRBD2. The CDR3 covers 14 residues. V lost 3 bases to trimming and J lost 5 bases; unmatched junction nucleotides: 2. CDR1 is SGDLS, CDR2 YYNGEE, per germline. DNA of the CDR3: TGTGCCAGCAGCGCCGGACTAGCGGGAGACGAGCAGTACTTC. It codes for CASSAGLAGDEQYF.

There are a few counts of this clonotype. The gene calls are TRBV9 and TRBJ2-7; D remains ambiguous. Trimming shortened V by 0 bases and J by 5 bases, and 9 bases separated the two germline ends. CDR3 size: 13 residues. CDR1 and CDR2 (germline): SGDLS, YYNGEE. Here the CDR3 reads CASSVGAWDEQYF. The CDR3 coding sequence is TGTGCCAGCAGCGTAGGGGCGTGGGACGAGCAGTACTTC.

This clonotype was recorded many times. This sequence joins TRBV6-5 and TRBJ2-2, with D unresolved. The CDR3 is 11 amino acids. Germline V gene data show CDR1 as MNHEY and CDR2 as SVGAGI. Trimming took 6 bases from V and 7 from J, leaving 6 bases between them. Written as DNA, the CDR3 is TGTGCCAGCAGGTCCTACGGGGAGCTGTTTTTT. Its protein is CASRSYGELFF.

This clonotype was seen only a few times. The chain has TRBV7-6 and TRBJ2-1, with TRBD2 matching 12 bases. There are 18 residues in the CDR3. V shed 5 bases and J 0 bases; nucleotides not matched to a gene: 8. Germline CDR1 SGHVS, CDR2 FNYEAQ. The CDR3 sequence is CASSPTLAGGGSYNEQFF. The CDR3 nucleotides are TGTGCCAGCAGCCCAACCCTAGCGGGAGGGGGCTCCTACAATGAGCAGTTCTTC.

This clonotype was seen a handful of times. V usage is TRBV20-1 and J usage is TRBJ2-1; TRBD2 matches at 10 bases. Trimming at V came to 4 bases and at J to 4 bases, leaving 10 bases not matched to a gene. The germline V gene encodes CDR1 DFQATT and CDR2 SNEGSKA (reference sequence). This CDR3 has 16 residues. CDR3 coding DNA: TGCAGTGCTATCATACAGCGGGAGGGATCATACAATGAGCAGTTCTTC. This gives the protein CSAIIQREGSYNEQFF.

This chain joins TRBV4-1 and TRBJ2-5; D is unresolved. Per germline, CDR1 MGHRA and CDR2 YSYEKL. The CDR3 loop spans 14 amino acids. Trimming cost V 1 base and J 5 bases, with 11 bases left between them. This chain's CDR3 is CASSQVGSRETQYF. CDR3 coding DNA: TGCGCCAGCAGCCAAGTCGGTAGCAGGGAGACCCAGTACTTC.

This clonotype showed up just a few times. J is TRBJ2-1 and V is TRBV4-1; D is uncertain. The CDR3 runs 14 residues. Trimming took 1 base from V and 4 from J, leaving 8 bases between them. Germline CDR1 reads MGHRA; CDR2 reads YSYEKL. For the CDR3, the DNA is TGCGCCAGCAGCCAAGGGGGTGGATACAATGAGCAGTTCTTC. Protein: CASSQGGGYNEQFF.

The rearrangement uses TRBV20-1 and TRBJ2-7, with 7 bases aligning to TRBD1. This CDR3 contains 15 residues. Germline CDR1 DFQATT, CDR2 SNEGSKA (reference sequence). J gave up 0 bases and V 3 bases, and 8 bases lay outside the gene matches. DNA of the CDR3: TGCAGTGCTAGCTTACAGACAGGGCCCTCCTACGAGCAGTACTTC. Translated, it gives CSASLQTGPSYEQYF.

This clonotype was detected a few times. V gene TRBV3-1 combines with J gene TRBJ2-7, with D maybe TRBD1 (6 bases). Germline V CDR1 and CDR2: LGHDT, YNNKEL (reference sequence). With 5 bases removed from V and 1 base from J, the gap between germline ends came to 12 bases. This CDR3 has 14 residues. CDR3 protein: CASSSRDISYEQYF. Written as DNA, the CDR3 is TGTGCCAGCAGCAGCCGGGACATTTCCTACGAGCAGTACTTC.

This clonotype has a handful of counts. J is TRBJ2-5 and V is TRBV7-8, with TRBD1 matching 8 bases. The CDR3 consists of 15 residues. J lost 1 base, V lost 5 bases, and 6 bases had no gene match. Germline-derived CDR1 and CDR2 are SGHVS and FQNEAQ. The CDR3 reads CASSRIDRGQETQYF. CDR3 DNA: TGTGCCAGCAGCCGCATCGACAGGGGCCAAGAGACCCAGTACTTC.

The sample holds a few counts of this clonotype. The chain recombines TRBV14 with TRBJ2-3, with D hard to call. From germline, CDR1 is SGHDN and CDR2 FVKESK. Trimming took 1 base from V and 3 from J, leaving 8 bases between them. This CDR3 has 14 residues. The CDR3, as DNA: TGTGCCAGCAGCCAAGCTATAAGAACAGATACGCAGTATTTT. Translation: CASSQAIRTDTQYF.

This clonotype appeared many times. This chain connects TRBV9 to TRBJ2-1, with a weak D call TRBD2 (6 bases). This CDR3 is 17 amino acids long. V was shortened by 3 bases and J by 6 bases, with 22 bases between the two germline ends. CDR1 is SGDLS, CDR2 YYNGEE, per germline. The CDR3 here is CASSAPSDRPSGNEQFF. CDR3 DNA: TGTGCCAGCAGCGCACCTAGCGACCGCCCCTCCGGCAATGAGCAGTTCTTC. Full variable domain (rest looked up from reference TRBV9 and TRBJ2-1): DSGVTQTPKHLITATGQRVTLRCSPRSGDLSVYWYQQSLDQGLQFLIQYYNGEERAKGNILERFSAQQFPDLHSELNLSSLELGDSALYFCASSAPSDRPSGNEQFFGPGTRLTVL.

This clonotype has a count of ten or more. The J gene is TRBJ2-7, the V gene TRBV9, with TRBD1 matching 8 bases. With 0 bases clipped from V and 4 bases from J, the junction kept 6 bases outside the gene matches. Per the germline V gene, CDR1 is SGDLS and CDR2 is YYNGEE. The CDR3 covers 15 residues. The CDR3 protein is CASSVGQGSGYEQYF. The CDR3 nucleotides read TGTGCCAGCAGCGTAGGACAGGGGAGTGGGTACGAGCAGTACTTC. The whole variable domain, filled in from reference TRBV9 and TRBJ2-7, reads DSGVTQTPKHLITATGQRVTLRCSPRSGDLSVYWYQQSLDQGLQFLIQYYNGEERAKGNILERFSAQQFPDLHSELNLSSLELGDSALYFCASSVGQGSGYEQYFGPGTRLTVT.

The chain has TRBV7-6 and TRBJ2-1, with 11 bases aligning to TRBD2. The V gene's germline CDR1 is SGHVS and CDR2 FNYEAQ. This CDR3 has 18 amino acids. Germline trimming cut 1 base from V and 4 bases from J; bases unmatched to any gene: 9. This CDR3 is CASSLDPSGGLGYNEQFF. The DNA of the CDR3 is TGTGCCAGCAGCTTAGATCCTAGCGGGGGGCTCGGGTACAATGAGCAGTTCTTC.

This clonotype was counted at least ten times. The V and J genes are TRBV7-3 and TRBJ1-6, with no clear D. V shed 9 bases and J shed 0 bases, with 24 bases lying between them. The CDR3 is 19 residues long. CDR1 SGHTA and CDR2 FQGTGA come from the germline V gene. This CDR3 reads CARNGWNSHSSSYNSPLHF. The CDR3 DNA reads as TGTGCCAGAAATGGGTGGAACAGCCACTCCAGCTCCTATAATTCACCCCTCCACTTT.

The J gene is TRBJ2-1, the V gene TRBV13; no clear D. The CDR3 loop spans 13 amino acids. CDR1 is PRHDT and CDR2 is FYEKMQ in the germline V gene (reference sequence). Trimming removed 2 bases at V and 6 bases at J, with 8 bases between. CDR3 amino acids: CASSLITSNEQFF. Written as DNA, the CDR3 is TGTGCCAGCAGCTTAATTACCAGCAATGAGCAGTTCTTC.

The chain combines TRBV7-8 with TRBJ2-3; D ambiguous. This CDR3 comprises 15 residues. Trimming cost V 7 bases and J 0 bases, with 14 bases left between them. The germline CDR1 and CDR2 sequences are SGHVS and FQNEAQ. CDR3 residues: CASTRVGRSTDTQYF. The DNA of the CDR3 is TGTGCCAGCACCAGAGTGGGCAGAAGCACAGATACGCAGTATTTT. The complete variable domain, with remaining parts taken from reference TRBV7-8 and TRBJ2-3, reads GAGVSQSPRYKVAKRGQDVALRCDPISGHVSLFWYQQALGQGPEFLTYFQNEAQLDKSGLPSDRFFAERPEGSVSTLKIQRTQQEDSAVYLCASTRVGRSTDTQYFGPGTRLTVL.

This clonotype was seen more than once but under ten times. The J gene is TRBJ2-7, the V gene TRBV25-1; no clear D. The CDR3 length is 12 residues. CDR1 is MGHDK, CDR2 SYGVNS, per germline. The V end lost 3 bases, the J end lost 6 bases, and 9 bases lay between the germline ends. The CDR3 here is CASSESEREQYF. The CDR3 nucleotides read TGTGCCAGCAGTGAGTCTGAGCGCGAGCAGTACTTC.

There are a few counts of this clonotype. CDR3 nucleotide sequence: TGCGCCAGCAGCCAAGAGAGGGGACTAAACACAGATACGCAGTATTTT. It is translated as CASSQERGLNTDTQYF. The chain recombines TRBV4-3 with TRBJ2-3; TRBD2 aligns across 7 bases. Germline CDR1 LGHNA, CDR2 YSLEER. J was trimmed by 2 bases and V by 0 bases; bases with no gene match: 5. This CDR3 is built from 16 residues.

This clonotype was seen a few times. This CDR3 is CASSPAGIYEQYF. The CDR3 nucleotides read TGTGCCAGCAGCCCCGCCGGCATCTACGAGCAGTACTTC. The gene calls are TRBV6-5 and TRBJ2-7; D is unresolved. CDR3 length: 13 residues. Trimming removed 6 bases at V and 3 bases at J, with 12 bases between. In germline, CDR1 is MNHEY, CDR2 SVGAGI.

The V gene is TRBV4-3, the J gene TRBJ1-6; the D is unclear. The CDR3 has 15 amino acids. V was shortened by 7 bases and J by 12 bases, with 22 bases between the two germline ends. Per the germline V gene, CDR1 is LGHNA and CDR2 is YSLEER. CDR3 protein: CASKGEEHDREPLHF. The CDR3 DNA is TGCGCCAGCAAGGGAGAGGAACACGACCGGGAACCCCTCCACTTT.